The present entry profiles one TCR beta chain with its context. No antigen is known for it. This record belongs to a study of post-analysis software for immune sequencing data. Study-level information: There were relapsing-remitting, secondary progressive and progressive-relapsing multiple sclerosis among the disease courses included.

TCR beta cDNA libraries included unique molecular identifiers. MiXCR was run by TCRdb on the PCR reads, yielding one entry per CDR3 protein. The table has approximately 730,000 distinct CDR3 sequences, 25% to 30% seen once. Study results and caveats: A significant reduction in normalized Chao1 diversity was observed in multiple sclerosis patients versus controls. Strong co-clustering by F measure linked samples that shared a preparation batch. Roughly 5 TRBV segments occurring more often in patients than controls included TRBV5-6, TRBV5-1 and TRBV20-1.

The V end was cut by 4 bases, the J end by 6 bases, with 15 bases between. The CDR3 is made up of 15 amino acids. Germline V gene data show CDR1 as MDHEN and CDR2 as SYDVKM. V and J are TRBV28 and TRBJ1-4, with D possibly TRBD1 on 6 matching bases. Sequencing was performed on blood. The clonotype was recovered from a girl under 18 with multiple sclerosis. The CDR3 DNA is TGTGCCAGCAGTTCGTACAGGGAGGTCGATGAAAAACTGTTTTTT. Translating it yields CASSSYREVDEKLFF.